This entry is about one TCR beta chain. This sample is drawn from a study of beta chain features in type 1 diabetes. Germline-derived CDR1 and CDR2 are SQVTM and ANQGSEA. The CDR3 has 13 residues. Germline trimming cut 7 bases from V and 12 bases from J; bases unmatched to any gene: 14. Sorted cells reached over 95% purity in every population. Expressed TCRB transcripts were sequenced because the entire RNA isolate underwent reverse transcription. Read counts averaged around 3.6 million for samples of naive, central memory and regulatory T cells. Clones were sequenced by immunoSEQ multiplex PCR, and TCRdb holds only the in-frame ones, with some missing. The profile shows under 950,000 clones, 15% to 20% of them singletons.

The sequence derives from a woman in her late teens or twenties in good health. The V call is TRBV29-1, the J call TRBJ1-2, with TRBD1 matching 10 bases. The sample comprised naive CD4+ T cells from blood. The CDR3 region has the DNA TGCAGCGCTGTCAGGGACAGGGGAGCCAGGCACACCTTC. Translation: CSAVRDRGARHTF.